Ten or more counts support the clone carrying this T cell receptor beta chain. This record belongs to a study of T cells in Graves' hyperthyroidism and ophthalmopathy. V was trimmed by 1 base and J by 1 base, leaving 14 bases between them. CDR3 length: 17 amino acids. CDR1 SGHRS and CDR2 YFSETQ come from the germline V gene. From RNA transcripts, TCR beta CDR3 regions were amplified. Initially, a first-round RT-PCR of the TCR CDR3 employed the HTBI primer set. TCRdb passed the multiplex PCR reads through MiXCR, listing each CDR3 protein once. The table lists 480,000 or so distinct CDR3 sequences, 40% to 55% of them singletons.

The sequenced sample was peripheral blood or thyroid tissue (not recorded which). The chain has TRBV5-1 and TRBJ2-2; D is possibly TRBD2 (6 bases). The sequence was collected from an adult woman with Graves' disease, either hyperthyroidism or ophthalmopathy (not recorded which). For the CDR3, the DNA is TGCGCCAGCAGCTTGATTCGGGAGACGTGGAACACCGGGGAGCTGTTTTTT. Protein: CASSLIRETWNTGELFF.